The 27 T cell receptor beta chains below all came from one sample that was sequenced in a study of cytomegalovirus exposure and HLA in healthy donors. Some clones are missing from TCRdb's copy, which holds only in-frame ones; the method was immunoSEQ multiplex PCR. The table shows tens of thousands of clones, with 95% occurring only once. Source material: PBMCs. All receptors come from a young woman in good health and CMV-seronegative.

This chain uses TRBV20-1 with TRBJ2-7; the D gene is possibly TRBD1 (6 bases). The CDR3 sequence is 11 residues long. The ends were cut back, 4 bases at V and 7 bases at J, with 11 bases in the middle. CDR1 is DFQATT, CDR2 SNEGSKA, per germline (reference sequence). CDR3 loop: CSANTGNEQYF. The CDR3 bases are TGCAGTGCTAATACAGGGAATGAGCAGTACTTC.

The chain has TRBV5-8 and TRBJ2-1; D is uncertain. Germline V gene sequence: CDR1 SGHTS, CDR2 YDEGEE. V lost 1 base and J 0 bases, leaving 8 bases between the germline ends. This CDR3 is 15 amino acids long. As DNA, the CDR3 is TGTGCCAGCAGCTTGTGGGCGCACTCCTACAATGAGCAGTTCTTC. It encodes CASSLWAHSYNEQFF.

The chain joins TRBV9 to TRBJ2-3; 16 bases are shared with TRBD2. Germline-derived CDR1 and CDR2 are SGDLS and YYNGEE. V was clipped by 4 bases and J by 1 base; unmatched bases: 9. The CDR3 is 19 residues long. The CDR3 reads CASSFRGTSGRGGTDTQYF. The CDR3 DNA reads as TGTGCCAGCAGCTTCAGAGGGACTAGCGGGAGGGGCGGCACAGATACGCAGTATTTT.

The chain is built from TRBV2 and TRBJ2-7, with 8 bases lining up with TRBD1. The CDR3 spans 15 residues. The trim removed 9 bases at V and 6 bases at J, leaving 16 bases unmatched. Germline CDR1 and CDR2: SNHLY and FYNNEI. DNA of the CDR3: TGTGCCAGTCGCGGGACAGGCCGGGATGTAGGCGAGCAGTACTTC. It is translated as CASRGTGRDVGEQYF.

This chain uses TRBV4-3 with TRBJ2-3; D unresolved. Germline CDR1 LGHNA, CDR2 YSLEER. CDR3 length: 16 amino acids. V was shortened by 0 bases and J by 1 base, with 11 bases between the two germline ends. CDR3 sequence (DNA): TGCGCCAGCAGCCAAGACCTAGATACTGGCACAGATACGCAGTATTTT. Amino acid sequence: CASSQDLDTGTDTQYF.

The chain is built from TRBV18 and TRBJ2-7; TRBD2 matches at 9 bases. The CDR3 contains 16 residues. Germline V gene sequence: CDR1 KGHSH, CDR2 LQKENI. Losses at the gene ends were 2 bases for V and 5 bases for J; bases not matched to a gene: 10. The CDR3 sequence: CASSPVGGRAVDEQYF. Written as DNA, the CDR3 is TGTGCCAGCTCACCAGTGGGCGGGAGGGCCGTCGACGAGCAGTACTTC.

A note on this clone: At one end, the junction sequence differs from germline, possibly due to a read error. The chain recombines TRBV2 with TRBJ2-3; D assignment may be TRBD1 or TRBD2 (9 bases each). Looked up from germline, CDR1 is SNHLY and CDR2 is FYNNEI. The CDR3 covers 15 residues. DNA of the CDR3: TGTGCCAGCAGTGAAGACAGGGGGCTGGGGACTAGCAAGGATTTT. This gives the protein CASSEDRGLGTSKDF.

This clone was seen once. This sequence joins TRBV5-1 and TRBJ1-2; the match to TRBD1 covers 9 bases. This CDR3 has 15 residues. V gave up 2 bases and J gave up 4 bases; unmatched junction bases: 6. Per the germline V gene, CDR1 is SGHRS and CDR2 is YFSETQ. This CDR3 is CASSFGQGTPYGYTF. The DNA for the CDR3 is TGCGCCAGCAGCTTCGGACAGGGGACCCCCTATGGCTACACCTTC.

The chain couples TRBV11-3 to TRBJ2-3, with D uncertain. Trimming took off 8 bases at V and 2 bases at J, with 5 bases between the two ends. From germline, CDR1 is SGHNT and CDR2 YENEEA. The CDR3 is 11 residues long. The CDR3, as DNA: TGTGCCAGCGGCACCACAGATACGCAGTATTTT. It specifies CASGTTDTQYF. The variable domain in full, with the rest retrieved from reference TRBV11-3 and TRBJ2-3, is EAGVVQSPRYKIIEKKQPVAFWCNPISGHNTLYWYLQNLGQGPELLIRYENEEAVDDSQLPKDRFSAERLKGVDSTLKIQPAELGDSAVYLCASGTTDTQYFGPGTRLTVL.

CDR3 nucleotides: TGCAGCGTTAAGGACAGCGTGGTTGAAGCTTTCTTT. Its translation is CSVKDSVVEAFF. J is TRBJ1-1 and V is TRBV29-1, with a possible D match to TRBD1 (6 bases). The CDR3 loop spans 12 amino acids. The germline V gene encodes CDR1 SQVTM and CDR2 ANQGSEA. V dropped 5 bases and J dropped 7 bases, with 14 bases sitting between them.

The chain uses TRBV5-6 and TRBJ2-1; a possible D gene is TRBD1 (5 bases). V was trimmed by 0 bases and J by 9 bases, leaving 10 bases between them. CDR3 length: 13 residues. Germline V gives CDR1 SGHDT, CDR2 YYEEEE. This chain's CDR3 is CASSLGRGAEQFF. The CDR3 coding sequence is TGTGCCAGCAGCTTGGGCCGTGGGGCTGAGCAGTTCTTC.

V is TRBV19 and J is TRBJ2-3, with TRBD2 matching over 7 bases. V was pared by 3 bases and J by 2 bases, with 5 bases of the junction left unmatched. CDR1 is LNHDA, CDR2 SQIVND, per germline (reference sequence). This CDR3 comprises 15 residues. The CDR3 nucleotides are TGTGCCAGTAGTATTTGGCTAGCGGACACAGATACGCAGTATTTT. It specifies CASSIWLADTDTQYF.

V usage is TRBV6-6 and J usage is TRBJ1-5; D may be TRBD1 (5 bases). V was clipped by 4 bases and J by 3 bases, with 16 bases between them. This CDR3 is 16 amino acids long. Germline V gives CDR1 MNHNY, CDR2 SVGAGI (reference sequence). CDR3: CASSSRIGGYNQPQHF. Written as DNA, the CDR3 is TGTGCCAGCAGTTCCCGGATTGGGGGGTACAATCAGCCCCAGCATTTT.

The rearrangement joins TRBV4-1 to TRBJ2-3; 10 bases match TRBD2. The CDR3 runs 15 residues. The trim removed 1 base at V and 7 bases at J, leaving 5 bases unmatched. Germline-derived CDR1 and CDR2 are MGHRA and YSYEKL. The CDR3 here is CASSQAEREGNTQYF. The CDR3 nucleotides read TGCGCCAGCAGCCAAGCCGAGCGGGAGGGAAATACGCAGTATTTT.

The rearrangement uses TRBV21-1 and TRBJ1-4. TRBV21-1 is assigned pseudogene status. CDR3 length: 14 amino acids. CDR3 in DNA: TGTGCCAGCAGCACCCGACGGGAGAATGAAAAACTGTTTTTT. Amino acids: CASSTRRENEKLFF.

CDR3 sequence: CASSMGTGADAAYEQYF. CDR3 bases: TGTGCCAGTAGTATGGGGACAGGGGCCGACGCCGCCTACGAGCAGTACTTC. The rearrangement links TRBV19 to TRBJ2-7; 10 nucleotides match TRBD1. V lost 3 bases to trimming and J lost 2 bases; unmatched junction nucleotides: 10. The germline V gene encodes CDR1 LNHDA and CDR2 SQIVND (reference sequence). The CDR3 totals 17 residues.

V is TRBV9 and J is TRBJ2-5, with 10 bases aligning to TRBD2. Matching the DNA end better, TRBJ2-7 makes the J call doubtful. The CDR3 spans 14 residues. CDR1 and CDR2 (germline): SGDLS, YYNGEE. The CDR3 protein is CASSTSGVPYEQYF. The CDR3 nucleotides read TGTGCCAGCAGCACTAGCGGGGTCCCCTACGAGCAGTACTTC.

The gene calls are TRBV2 and TRBJ1-2; 12 nucleotides agree with TRBD1. J gave up 8 bases and V 5 bases, and 6 bases lay outside the gene matches. This CDR3 has 14 amino acids. Per germline, CDR1 SNHLY and CDR2 FYNNEI. The CDR3 protein is CASSWDRGRGGYTF. As DNA, the CDR3 is TGTGCCAGCAGTTGGGACAGGGGGCGAGGCGGCTACACCTTC. Filled out from reference TRBV2 and TRBJ1-2, the complete variable domain reads EPEVTQTPSHQVTQMGQEVILRCVPISNHLYFYWYRQILGQKVEFLVSFYNNEISEKSEIFDDQFSVERPDGSNFTLKIRSTKLEDSAMYFCASSWDRGRGGYTFGSGTRLTVV.

This chain connects TRBV11-2 to TRBJ2-7; weak D call: TRBD1 (5 bases). CDR1 and CDR2 from the germline V gene are SGHAT and FQNNGV. V was trimmed by 0 bases and J by 2 bases, leaving 5 bases between them. The CDR3 has 13 residues. CDR3 DNA: TGTGCCAGCAGCTTAGACAGGGCCTACGAGCAGTACTTC. Translated, it gives CASSLDRAYEQYF. Full variable domain (rest looked up from reference TRBV11-2 and TRBJ2-7): EAGVAQSPRYKIIEKRQSVAFWCNPISGHATLYWYQQILGQGPKLLIQFQNNGVVDDSQLPKDRFSAERLKGVDSTLKIQPAKLEDSAVYLCASSLDRAYEQYFGPGTRLTVT.

The rearrangement joins TRBV18 to TRBJ2-1, with TRBD2 identical over 7 bases. V dropped 10 bases and J dropped 5; count of bases not matched to a gene: 11. Per the germline V gene, CDR1 is KGHSH and CDR2 is LQKENI. The CDR3 runs 14 residues. CDR3 bases: TGTGCCACAGGGAAAGCGGGGAATAACAATGAGCAGTTCTTC. The encoded protein is CATGKAGNNNEQFF.

The rearrangement joins TRBV2 to TRBJ2-3, with 12 bases aligning to TRBD2. V gave up 6 bases and J gave up 4 bases; unmatched junction bases: 2. Germline V lookup: CDR1 SNHLY, CDR2 FYNNEI. The CDR3 covers 14 residues. CDR3 protein: CASRTSGGPDTQYF. CDR3 nucleotides: TGTGCCAGCAGGACTAGCGGGGGACCAGATACGCAGTATTTT.

The rearrangement joins TRBV5-6 to TRBJ2-3, with D unresolved. Germline V gene sequence: CDR1 SGHDT, CDR2 YYEEEE. Trimming took off 4 bases at V and 10 bases at J, with 16 bases between the two ends. This CDR3 region has 13 residues. This CDR3 reads CASSLRSDLPQYF. The CDR3 DNA follows: TGTGCCAGCAGCCTACGGTCCGACTTACCGCAGTATTTT.

The table lists this clone with a count of one. The rearrangement joins TRBV4-1 to TRBJ2-7, with TRBD1 identical over 9 bases. Trimming at V came to 3 bases and at J to 6 bases, leaving 15 bases not matched to a gene. Germline V gene data show CDR1 as MGHRA and CDR2 as YSYEKL. The CDR3 sequence is 17 residues long. CDR3 nucleotide sequence: TGCGCCAGCAGCCAGAAGGATCCCGGGACAGGGTGGTTCGAGCAGTACTTC. Translation: CASSQKDPGTGWFEQYF.

This rearrangement joins TRBV4-1 to TRBJ2-1; 8 bases match TRBD2. Trimming cost V 1 base and J 7 bases; bases outside gene matches: 6. The CDR3 is 15 amino acids. Germline assignment: CDR1 MGHRA and CDR2 YSYEKL. In nucleotides, the CDR3 is TGCGCCAGCAGCCAAGTGACCGGGAGGGCAAATGAGCAGTTCTTC. Its protein product is CASSQVTGRANEQFF.

J is TRBJ2-1 and V is TRBV18; 11 nucleotides line up with TRBD2. This CDR3 is 17 amino acids long. Germline CDR1 reads KGHSH; CDR2 reads LQKENI. Trimming cost V 0 bases and J 5 bases; bases outside gene matches: 6. For the CDR3, the DNA is TGTGCCAGCTCACCACCTATAGGGACTAGCGGAAACAATGAGCAGTTCTTC. It is translated as CASSPPIGTSGNNEQFF.

This clone showed up just once. The CDR3: CSVVYRDYGYTF. As DNA, the CDR3 is TGCAGCGTTGTCTACAGGGACTATGGCTACACCTTC. The chain couples TRBV29-1 to TRBJ1-2; D is possibly TRBD1 (6 bases). The germline V gene has CDR1 SQVTM and CDR2 ANQGSEA. The V end was cut by 4 bases, the J end by 3 bases, with 9 bases between. The CDR3 totals 12 residues.

J is TRBJ1-1 and V is TRBV7-2, with 8 bases aligning to TRBD1. With 0 bases clipped from V and 0 bases from J, the junction kept 3 bases outside the gene matches. The CDR3 is made up of 16 amino acids. Germline assignment: CDR1 SGHTA and CDR2 FQGNSA. The CDR3 protein is CASSLATGVMNTEAFF. CDR3 DNA sequence: TGTGCCAGCAGCTTAGCGACAGGGGTAATGAACACTGAAGCTTTCTTT. The variable domain in full, with the rest retrieved from reference TRBV7-2 and TRBJ1-1, is GAGVSQSPSNKVTEKGKDVELRCDPISGHTALYWYRQSLGQGLEFLIYFQGNSAPDKSGLPSDRFSAERTGGSVSTLTIQRTQQEDSAVYLCASSLATGVMNTEAFFGQGTRLTVV.